The 32 T cell receptor beta chains presented below share a single source sample, sequenced in a study of response to subunit inactivated influenza vaccine. TCRdb reprocessed the RT-PCR reads via MiXCR and lists one record per CDR3 protein. The table shows approximately 170,000 distinct CDR3 sequences, with approximately 15% occurring only once. This sample comprised CD8+ T cells sorted from PBMCs, obtained roughly 5 days after vaccination. These receptors were obtained from a man aged 50 to 60 who received an inactivated influenza vaccine.

In this sample, this clonotype turned up a few times. The J gene is TRBJ2-5, the V gene TRBV11-2; tentative D call: TRBD1 (6 bases). This CDR3 comprises 13 residues. From germline, CDR1 is SGHAT and CDR2 FQNNGV. Trimming shortened V by 1 base and J by 9 bases, and 12 bases separated the two germline ends. The CDR3 nucleotides read TGTGCCAGCAGCTTAGTTCTGGGGGCGGCCCAGTACTTC. It translates to CASSLVLGAAQYF.

This clonotype was counted many times. V gene TRBV5-1 combines with J gene TRBJ2-2, with D possibly matching TRBD2 (6 bases). From germline, CDR1 is SGHRS and CDR2 YFSETQ. The CDR3 consists of 14 residues. V shed 0 bases and J shed 5 bases, with 8 bases lying between them. The CDR3 here is CASSLAGGTGELFF. The CDR3 DNA reads as TGCGCCAGCAGCTTGGCCGGGGGTACCGGGGAGCTGTTTTTT.

This clonotype was recorded a few times. The rearrangement uses TRBV6-1 and TRBJ1-1; D not resolved. The germline V gene encodes CDR1 MNHNS and CDR2 SASEGT. Deletions cut 6 bases from V and 2 bases from J, with 13 bases between. The CDR3 contains 14 residues. The CDR3 bases are TGTGCCAGCAGGCCGGGAACATTAAACACTGAAGCTTTCTTT. This encodes CASRPGTLNTEAFF.

V gene TRBV5-8 combines with J gene TRBJ2-3; maybe TRBD2 (6 bases). Trimming shortened V by 6 bases and J by 2 bases, and 13 bases separated the two germline ends. CDR3 length: 14 residues. In germline, CDR1 is SGHTS, CDR2 YDEGEE. The CDR3 region is CASNKGEATDTQYF. CDR3 coding DNA: TGTGCCAGCAATAAAGGGGAGGCCACAGATACGCAGTATTTT. Complete variable domain (other parts from reference TRBV5-8 and TRBJ2-3): EAGVTQSPTHLIKTRGQQATLRCSPISGHTSVYWYQQALGLGLQFLLWYDEGEERNRGNFPPRFSGRQFPNYSSELNVNALELEDSALYLCASNKGEATDTQYFGPGTRLTVL.

This clonotype was seen only a few times. The V call is TRBV4-3, the J call TRBJ2-1; 11 bases line up with TRBD2. Trimming at V came to 0 bases and at J to 4 bases, leaving 8 bases not matched to a gene. Germline V gene sequence: CDR1 LGHNA, CDR2 YSLEER. The CDR3 totals 18 residues. The CDR3, as DNA: TGCGCCAGCAGCCAAGATCTCCCGGGACTAGCGGCATACAATGAGCAGTTCTTC. This gives the protein CASSQDLPGLAAYNEQFF.

The chain joins TRBV24-1 to TRBJ2-1; maybe TRBD1 (6 bases). Germline V lookup: CDR1 KGHDR, CDR2 SFDVKD. The CDR3 is 16 amino acids. V was trimmed by 4 bases and J by 3 bases, leaving 15 bases between them. The CDR3 sequence: CATSDPRGVGYNEQFF. The CDR3 DNA reads as TGTGCCACCAGTGACCCCAGGGGTGTAGGCTACAATGAGCAGTTCTTC.

The chain carries TRBV7-9 and TRBJ2-7; D unclear. The germline CDR1 and CDR2 sequences are SEHNR and FQNEAQ (reference sequence). Trimming took off 1 base at V and 5 bases at J, with 15 bases between the two ends. The CDR3 sequence is 15 residues long. DNA of the CDR3: TGTGCCAGCAGCTTAGTTAACTGGAATCTCCACGAGCAGTACTTC. This translates into CASSLVNWNLHEQYF.

As DNA, the CDR3 is TGCGCCAGCAGCTTGATCGGCCTGAACACTGAAGCTTTCTTT. This translates into CASSLIGLNTEAFF. V gene TRBV5-1 combines with J gene TRBJ1-1; D is unresolved. The CDR3 runs to 14 residues. V shed 1 base and J shed 0 bases, with 7 bases lying between them. Germline CDR1 and CDR2: SGHRS and YFSETQ.

The J gene is TRBJ2-7, the V gene TRBV2; 13 bases align to TRBD2. The germline CDR1 and CDR2 sequences are SNHLY and FYNNEI. J lost 0 bases, V lost 5 bases, and 10 bases had no gene match. The CDR3 is 18 residues long. CDR3: CASSPRLAGGPSSYEQYF. The DNA of the CDR3 is TGTGCCAGCAGTCCCCGACTAGCGGGGGGCCCTAGCTCCTACGAGCAGTACTTC.

This sequence joins TRBV6-5 and TRBJ2-7; TRBD2 matches at 9 bases. The CDR3 extends over 13 amino acids. The germline V gene encodes CDR1 MNHEY and CDR2 SVGAGI. The J segment lost 6 bases and the V segment lost 3 bases, leaving 3 bases of the junction unmatched. The CDR3 nucleotides are TGTGCCAGCAGTTATAGCGGGAGTCGCGAGCAGTACTTC. This codes for CASSYSGSREQYF.

This sequence joins TRBV6-2 or TRBV6-3 and TRBJ2-7; 7 bases align to TRBD1. V was clipped by 5 bases and J by 0 bases; unmatched bases: 10. The CDR3 loop spans 16 amino acids. Per germline, CDR1 MNHEY and CDR2 SVGEGT. The CDR3 sequence: CASSRRLDRSSYEQYF. The DNA for the CDR3 is TGTGCCAGCAGTCGACGATTGGACAGGAGCTCCTACGAGCAGTACTTC.

This clonotype has just a few counts. This rearrangement joins TRBV20-1 to TRBJ2-7, with 7 bases fitting TRBD1. Germline CDR1 DFQATT, CDR2 SNEGSKA (reference sequence). V shed 3 bases, J shed 5 bases, and the junction held 10 bases outside the gene matches. The CDR3 length is 14 residues. CDR3 amino acids: CSASSTGPIHEQYF. CDR3 nucleotides: TGCAGTGCTAGTTCGACAGGGCCTATACACGAGCAGTACTTC.

V gene TRBV11-1 combines with J gene TRBJ1-1, with a tentative D call TRBD1 (6 bases). V shed 5 bases and J shed 3 bases, with 28 bases lying between them. This CDR3 comprises 19 residues. Germline V CDR1 and CDR2: SGHAT, FQDESV (reference sequence). Here the CDR3 reads CASSQTYFPQGGGDTEAFF. In nucleotides, the CDR3 is TGTGCCAGCAGCCAGACCTACTTCCCACAGGGAGGTGGTGACACTGAAGCTTTCTTT.

A few counts support this clonotype. The CDR3 protein is CASSYNWGFNNEQFF. CDR3 DNA: TGTGCCAGCAGTTACAACTGGGGCTTCAACAATGAGCAGTTCTTC. The chain employs TRBV6-2 or TRBV6-3 and TRBJ2-1; TRBD1 might be the D (5 bases). Germline V gene lookup returns CDR1 MNHEY and CDR2 SVGEGT. The CDR3 is 15 residues long. The ends were cut back, 2 bases at V and 5 bases at J, with 13 bases in the middle.

This clonotype has only a few counts. The chain is built from TRBV29-1 and TRBJ2-7; 13 bases map to TRBD2. Germline CDR1 and CDR2: SQVTM and ANQGSEA. Trimming cost V 6 bases and J 0 bases; bases outside gene matches: 20. This CDR3 comprises 20 residues. The DNA of the CDR3 is TGCAGCGTACTGGACCACGGTGCCGGGACTAGCGGGATATACTCCTACGAGCAGTACTTC. Amino acids: CSVLDHGAGTSGIYSYEQYF.

A few counts support this clonotype. This chain connects TRBV27 to TRBJ2-1; 8 nucleotides agree with TRBD1. With 4 bases clipped from V and 3 bases from J, the junction kept 8 bases outside the gene matches. The CDR3 spans 16 residues. Germline values: CDR1 MNHEY, CDR2 SMNVEV (reference sequence). The CDR3 spells CASSYGQGPLYNEQFF. The CDR3 DNA reads TGTGCCAGCAGTTACGGACAGGGCCCTCTCTACAATGAGCAGTTCTTC.

Ten or more counts support this clonotype. This chain links TRBV4-1 with TRBJ2-1; weak D call: TRBD1 (6 bases). Germline-derived CDR1 and CDR2 are MGHRA and YSYEKL. The CDR3 is 16 residues long. Trimming pared 1 base from V and 4 bases from J, leaving 14 bases between. CDR3 nucleotides: TGCGCCAGCAGCCAAGGTACAGGGCTTGAATACAATGAGCAGTTCTTC. Protein sequence: CASSQGTGLEYNEQFF.

This clonotype has a count of ten or more. The J gene is TRBJ2-2, the V gene TRBV12-3 or TRBV12-4; D is uncertain. Trimming stripped 8 bases from V and 5 bases from J, with 12 bases between. The CDR3 is made up of 13 amino acids. The DNA for the CDR3 is TGTGCCAGCGGCCGTGTGACAACCGGGGAGCTGTTTTTT. Translation gives CASGRVTTGELFF.

This chain uses TRBV3-1 with TRBJ2-7, with 10 nucleotides matching TRBD2. The germline gives CDR1 LGHDT, CDR2 YNNKEL (reference sequence). The CDR3 is 16 residues long. V was clipped by 3 bases and J by 3 bases; unmatched bases: 8. The DNA of the CDR3 is TGTGCCAGCAGCCAGGGATGGACTAGCGGTGGCTACGAGCAGTACTTC. Protein product: CASSQGWTSGGYEQYF.

In this sample, this clonotype turned up a few times. This rearrangement joins TRBV29-1 to TRBJ1-1; D gene uncertain. The germline gives CDR1 SQVTM, CDR2 ANQGSEA. The CDR3 totals 14 residues. The ends were cut back, 1 base at V and 0 bases at J, with 9 bases in the middle. The CDR3 DNA follows: TGCAGCGTTGAAGGAGGCGGATTGAACACTGAAGCTTTCTTT. As protein: CSVEGGGLNTEAFF.

CDR3 coding DNA: TGTGCCATCAGTGAAGTGGATGGAGTGTACGAGCAGTACTTC. It specifies CAISEVDGVYEQYF. This sequence joins TRBV10-3 and TRBJ2-7; no reliable D call. In germline, CDR1 is ENHRY, CDR2 SYGVKD. Deletions cut 3 bases from V and 4 bases from J, with 13 bases between. The CDR3 extends over 14 amino acids.

The V gene is TRBV5-1, the J gene TRBJ2-7; D is unresolved. With 5 bases removed from V and 3 bases from J, the gap between germline ends came to 9 bases. This CDR3 is 12 amino acids long. The germline gives CDR1 SGHRS, CDR2 YFSETQ. The CDR3 loop reads CASRAGSYEQYF. In DNA, the CDR3 is TGCGCCAGCAGAGCAGGAAGCTACGAGCAGTACTTC.

The chain recombines TRBV9 with TRBJ2-2, with 10 bases aligning to TRBD2. Germline V gives CDR1 SGDLS, CDR2 YYNGEE. V was clipped by 3 bases and J by 6 bases; unmatched bases: 2. The CDR3 has 14 amino acids. The DNA of the CDR3 is TGTGCCAGCAGCGCTAGCGGGGGATCCGGGGAGCTGTTTTTT. It yields the protein CASSASGGSGELFF.

This clonotype was counted between two and nine times. This chain connects TRBV4-2 to TRBJ2-2; D not resolved. Germline lookup yields CDR1 LGHNA and CDR2 YNFKEQ. The V end lost 1 base, the J end lost 0 bases, and 9 bases lay between the germline ends. There are 16 residues in the CDR3. In nucleotides, the CDR3 is TGTGCCAGCAGCCAAGTACATCGGGCGAACACCGGGGAGCTGTTTTTT. This gives the protein CASSQVHRANTGELFF.

The chain recombines TRBV6-5 with TRBJ1-1; D gene unclear. Looked up from germline, CDR1 is MNHEY and CDR2 is SVGAGI. The CDR3 has 15 residues. The V end was cut by 2 bases, the J end by 0 bases, with 10 bases between. The CDR3, as DNA: TGTGCCAGCAGTTACATCGGCTTAATGAACACTGAAGCTTTCTTT. This gives the protein CASSYIGLMNTEAFF.

This chain connects TRBV29-1 to TRBJ2-7; 12 bases map to TRBD1. The CDR3 is 16 residues long. V trimming: 3 bases; J trimming: 4 bases; junction bases outside the gene matches: 10. Germline V gene lookup returns CDR1 SQVTM and CDR2 ANQGSEA. This CDR3 reads CSVDPAGTGGFYEQYF. The CDR3 nucleotides read TGCAGCGTTGACCCAGCAGGGACAGGGGGCTTTTACGAGCAGTACTTC.

This clonotype showed up just a few times. This sequence joins TRBV28 and TRBJ2-7; no clear D gene. CDR1 is MDHEN and CDR2 is SYDVKM in the germline V gene. This CDR3 comprises 13 residues. V was pared by 8 bases and J by 3 bases, with 14 bases between. The CDR3 reads CASGKTSFYEQYF. CDR3 nucleotides: TGTGCCAGCGGCAAAACAAGTTTCTACGAGCAGTACTTC.

The J gene is TRBJ2-7, the V gene TRBV5-1; unclear D gene. The ends were cut back, 2 bases at V and 2 bases at J, with 8 bases in the middle. The CDR3 is made up of 13 amino acids. Germline CDR1 and CDR2: SGHRS and YFSETQ. This CDR3 reads CASSLERPYEQYF. For the CDR3, the DNA is TGCGCCAGCAGCTTAGAGAGGCCCTACGAGCAGTACTTC.

This clonotype occurred many times. The chain has TRBV6-2 or TRBV6-3 and TRBJ2-5; D is uncertain. The CDR3 loop spans 12 amino acids. V lost 4 bases and J lost 2, with 5 bases in between. Germline assignment: CDR1 MNHEY and CDR2 SVGEGT. The CDR3 region is CASSSIQETQYF. The CDR3, as DNA: TGTGCCAGCAGTTCGATTCAAGAGACCCAGTACTTC.

This clonotype turned up a few times. V gene TRBV4-3 combines with J gene TRBJ2-2; D is possibly TRBD1 or TRBD2 (5 bases each). The CDR3 length is 13 residues. V lost 3 bases and J lost 7, with 9 bases in between. Germline loops: CDR1 LGHNA, CDR2 YSLEER. The CDR3: CASSQGPGGELFF. The DNA of the CDR3 is TGCGCCAGCAGCCAGGGACCCGGCGGGGAGCTGTTTTTT.

The V and J genes are TRBV6-1 and TRBJ2-5, with TRBD2 matching 13 bases. CDR3 length: 16 residues. Germline lookup yields CDR1 MNHNS and CDR2 SASEGT. V shed 6 bases and J 5 bases; nucleotides not matched to a gene: 9. The CDR3 DNA reads TGTGCCAGCAGCCTGACTAGCGGGGGGCCCCGGGAGACCCAGTACTTC. It yields the protein CASSLTSGGPRETQYF.

The table lists this clonotype with a few counts. This CDR3 is CAIRRTGTGENTIYF. The DNA for the CDR3 is TGTGCCATCAGACGAACCGGGACAGGGGAAAACACCATATATTTT. The V gene is TRBV10-3, the J gene TRBJ1-3; TRBD1 matches at 10 bases. V trimming: 6 bases; J trimming: 6 bases; junction bases outside the gene matches: 8. The CDR3 runs 15 residues. CDR1 and CDR2 from the germline V gene are ENHRY and SYGVKD.